The 22 T cell receptor beta chains below all came from one sample that was sequenced in a study of post-analysis software for immune sequencing data. Study-level points and caveats: Roughly 5 TRBV segments (TRBV5-6, TRBV5-1 and TRBV20-1 among them) occurred more frequently in patients than in controls.

Antigens of these TCRs are unknown. TCR beta libraries were prepared from cDNA with unique molecular identifiers. TCRdb re-called the PCR reads with MiXCR, one entry per CDR3 protein. This table holds more than 500,000 distinct CDR3 sequences, roughly 34% found once. The sample taken for sequencing was blood. These receptors were taken from a girl younger than 18 with multiple sclerosis.

This clonotype appeared a few times. This chain joins TRBV7-9 and TRBJ2-5; TRBD2 aligns across 11 bases. Per the germline V gene, CDR1 is SEHNR and CDR2 is FQNEAQ (reference sequence). The CDR3 runs to 16 residues. The V and J ends lost 5 bases and 7 bases, in that order; junction bases with no gene match: 12. The chain's CDR3 is CASSPKGTSGLGTQYF. CDR3 coding DNA: TGTGCCAGCAGCCCGAAGGGGACTAGCGGTTTGGGGACCCAGTACTTC.

The table lists this clonotype with many counts. The gene calls are TRBV29-1 and TRBJ2-5; a possible D gene is TRBD2 (6 bases). The CDR3 spans 15 residues. Germline assignment: CDR1 SQVTM and CDR2 ANQGSEA. The ends were cut back, 4 bases at V and 1 base at J, with 16 bases in the middle. DNA for the CDR3: TGCAGCGTTGGAGGGTCGGCGGGGACCCAAGAGACCCAGTACTTC. Translation: CSVGGSAGTQETQYF.

This chain links TRBV12-3 or TRBV12-4 with TRBJ1-4; no firm D call. Trimming removed 6 bases from V and 0 bases from J, with 2 bases in between. This CDR3 spans 12 amino acids. For the CDR3, the DNA is TGTGCCAGCAGGTCAACTAATGAAAAACTGTTTTTT. It translates to CASRSTNEKLFF.

The CDR3 region has the DNA TGCGCCAGCAGCTTCAGGACAGGGGAGGATGGCTACACCTTC. Amino acids: CASSFRTGEDGYTF. The chain joins TRBV5-1 to TRBJ1-2; 9 bases are shared with TRBD1. J was trimmed by 6 bases and V by 2 bases; bases with no gene match: 5. From germline, CDR1 is SGHRS and CDR2 YFSETQ. This CDR3 contains 14 residues.

J is TRBJ2-3 and V is TRBV6-1; D gene unclear. Between the trimmed V and J ends, which lost 2 bases and 5 bases, there was a span of 8 bases. CDR1 MNHNS and CDR2 SASEGT come from the germline V gene. This CDR3 comprises 13 residues. The chain's CDR3 is CASSEPAVDTQYF. The CDR3 nucleotides read TGTGCCAGCAGTGAACCGGCGGTAGATACGCAGTATTTT.

The chain recombines TRBV6-6 with TRBJ1-2; no clear D gene. V shed 2 bases and J shed 4 bases, with 5 bases lying between them. Germline V gene data show CDR1 as MNHNY and CDR2 as SVGAGI (reference sequence). The CDR3 has 12 residues. The DNA of the CDR3 is TGTGCCAGCAGTTACGCACTCTATGGCTACACCTTC. This codes for CASSYALYGYTF.

J is TRBJ1-1 and V is TRBV28; D possibly corresponds to TRBD1 (5 bases). With 5 bases removed from V and 0 bases from J, the gap between germline ends came to 13 bases. The CDR3 is 15 residues long. Germline V CDR1 and CDR2: MDHEN, SYDVKM. The CDR3 coding sequence is TGTGCCAGCAGTCCCGGAAGGGGTATGAACACTGAAGCTTTCTTT. Translation: CASSPGRGMNTEAFF.

This clonotype was picked up a small number of times. V and J are TRBV29-1 and TRBJ1-4, with TRBD1 matching 11 bases. J gave up 7 bases and V 4 bases, and 8 bases lay outside the gene matches. This CDR3 has 15 residues. Germline V gives CDR1 SQVTM, CDR2 ANQGSEA. CDR3 DNA sequence: TGCAGCGTTGCCCCTCGGACAGGGGGCGGTGAAAAACTGTTTTTT. Its protein is CSVAPRTGGGEKLFF.

This chain connects TRBV7-2 to TRBJ2-5, with 10 bases aligning to TRBD1. Per germline, CDR1 SGHTA and CDR2 FQGNSA. This CDR3 is built from 14 residues. V lost 5 bases and J lost 11; bases outside the gene matches: 11. The CDR3 region is CASSLGTGAYGQYF. DNA of the CDR3: TGTGCCAGCAGCCTAGGGACAGGGGCCTACGGGCAGTACTTC.

The rearrangement uses TRBV6-5 and TRBJ2-3, with 12 bases matching TRBD2. Per the germline V gene, CDR1 is MNHEY and CDR2 is SVGAGI. J lost 2 bases, V lost 2 bases, and 5 bases had no gene match. This CDR3 is 17 amino acids long. For the CDR3, the DNA is TGTGCCAGCAGTTACGCTCTAGCGGGGGGGAACACAGATACGCAGTATTTT. The encoded protein is CASSYALAGGNTDTQYF.

The sample holds a few counts of this clonotype. V and J are TRBV5-5 and TRBJ1-2, with D possibly matching TRBD1 (6 bases). The V and J ends lost 1 base and 8 bases respectively, with 12 bases between them. CDR1 and CDR2 from the germline V gene are SGHKS and YYEKEE (reference sequence). This CDR3 is built from 13 residues. The CDR3 sequence: CASSLNGQSGYTF. Here the CDR3 DNA reads TGTGCCAGCAGCTTGAATGGACAGAGCGGCTACACCTTC.

The rearrangement joins TRBV6-4 to TRBJ1-2; the D gene is possibly TRBD1 (6 bases). Trimming took off 2 bases at V and 9 bases at J, with 13 bases between the two ends. Germline lookup yields CDR1 MRHNA and CDR2 SNTAGT. The CDR3 covers 13 residues. Here the CDR3 reads CASSDITGSSYTF. CDR3 bases: TGTGCCAGCAGTGACATTACAGGGAGTAGCTACACCTTC.

The J gene is TRBJ2-5, the V gene TRBV18; a weak D match, TRBD1 (6 bases). Germline V CDR1 and CDR2: KGHSH, LQKENI. Trimming removed 3 bases at V and 4 bases at J, with 15 bases between. This CDR3 contains 15 residues. CDR3 nucleotide sequence: TGTGCCAGCTCACCTTCACAGGGAAATGGAGAGACCCAGTACTTC. Protein sequence: CASSPSQGNGETQYF.

The chain links TRBV20-1 to TRBJ2-1; 7 bases fit TRBD1. The CDR3 loop spans 16 amino acids. V gave up 6 bases and J gave up 2 bases; unmatched junction bases: 13. Germline V gene sequence: CDR1 DFQATT, CDR2 SNEGSKA (reference sequence). CDR3 DNA: TGCAGTGCCCCACCACCCTCGACAGGGACCTACAATGAGCAGTTCTTC. Its protein product is CSAPPPSTGTYNEQFF.

The chain uses TRBV6-1 and TRBJ2-2, with 8 bases fitting TRBD1. The CDR3 runs 17 residues. Per germline, CDR1 MNHNS and CDR2 SASEGT. V was clipped by 6 bases and J by 1 base; unmatched bases: 10. CDR3: CASRKQGVFGNTGELFF. In DNA, the CDR3 is TGTGCCAGCAGGAAACAGGGGGTTTTCGGGAACACCGGGGAGCTGTTTTTT.

The chain recombines TRBV12-3 or TRBV12-4 with TRBJ1-2, with D unresolved. This CDR3 spans 14 amino acids. Trimming stripped 1 base from V and 3 bases from J, with 9 bases between. DNA of the CDR3: TGTGCCAGCAGTTTAGGGAGTACCCACTATGGCTACACCTTC. It is translated as CASSLGSTHYGYTF.

This clonotype was recorded a few times. The chain joins TRBV28 to TRBJ2-7, with D possibly being TRBD1 or TRBD2 (5 bases each). The germline CDR1 and CDR2 sequences are MDHEN and SYDVKM. Trimming took 2 bases from V and 1 from J, leaving 9 bases between them. The CDR3 is 14 residues long. CDR3 sequence: CASSLLGVSYEQYF. The CDR3 DNA reads as TGTGCCAGCAGTTTACTGGGGGTATCCTACGAGCAGTACTTC.

V and J are TRBV3-1 and TRBJ2-5; D gene unclear. The tail of the sequence fits TRBJ2-7 better, so the J call may be wrong. The germline V gene has CDR1 LGHDT and CDR2 YNNKEL (reference sequence). There are 12 residues in the CDR3. The CDR3 here is CASSQNRNEQYF. The CDR3, as DNA: TGTGCCAGCAGCCAAAATAGGAACGAGCAGTACTTC.

The chain couples TRBV7-9 to TRBJ2-1, with D tentatively TRBD1 or TRBD2 (5 bases each). This CDR3 region has 15 residues. V gave up 2 bases and J gave up 2 bases, with 10 bases separating them. CDR1 is SEHNR, CDR2 FQNEAQ, per germline (reference sequence). CDR3 region: CASSLRDEAYNEQFF. The CDR3, as DNA: TGTGCCAGCAGCTTAAGGGACGAGGCCTACAATGAGCAGTTCTTC. The complete variable domain, with remaining parts taken from reference TRBV7-9 and TRBJ2-1, reads DTGVSQNPRHKITKRGQNVTFRCDPISEHNRLYWYRQTLGQGPEFLTYFQNEAQLEKSRLLSDRFSAERPKGSFSTLEIQRTEQGDSAMYLCASSLRDEAYNEQFFGPGTRLTVL.

This clonotype showed up just a few times. The chain links TRBV7-2 to TRBJ1-1; perhaps TRBD1 as D (5 bases). Trimming pared 4 bases from V and 1 base from J, leaving 16 bases between. The germline V gene encodes CDR1 SGHTA and CDR2 FQGNSA. The CDR3 is 16 residues long. CDR3 region: CASSSLGGDGNTEAFF. CDR3 bases: TGTGCCAGCAGCTCCCTCGGGGGGGACGGGAACACTGAAGCTTTCTTT.

This rearrangement joins TRBV7-9 to TRBJ2-1; TRBD2 matches at 8 bases. The germline gives CDR1 SEHNR, CDR2 FQNEAQ (reference sequence). The V and J ends lost 1 base and 7 bases, in that order; junction bases with no gene match: 9. This CDR3 is built from 16 residues. As DNA, the CDR3 is TGTGCCAGCAGCTTAGGGGGCGGGGGGCATGTAAATGAGCAGTTCTTC. It codes for CASSLGGGGHVNEQFF.

The rearrangement joins TRBV9 to TRBJ2-2, with D possibly being TRBD2 (5 bases). Germline CDR1 SGDLS, CDR2 YYNGEE. Trimming removed 0 bases at V and 1 base at J, with 7 bases between. The length of the CDR3 is 15 residues. CDR3 loop: CASSVGGGNTGELFF. In DNA, the CDR3 is TGTGCCAGCAGCGTAGGAGGAGGGAACACCGGGGAGCTGTTTTTT.